The 19 T cell receptor beta chains listed next were all sequenced from one sample in a study of neoadjuvant anti-PD-1 for oral cavity cancer. This table comes from immunoSEQ multiplex PCR, and its TCRdb copy is limited to in-frame clones, with some not included. The profile covers 8,000 to 10,000 clones, with about three quarters appearing a single time and less than 3% taken by the ten largest. Indicated time point: after neoadjuvant nivolumab, at surgical resection. This specimen consisted of PBMCs, obtained after nivolumab (anti-PD-1) treatment. These receptors were obtained from a person between 35 and 79 years old with oral cavity squamous cell carcinoma.

A few counts support this clone. This rearrangement joins TRBV5-1 to TRBJ1-4; D remains unclear. V was trimmed by 0 bases and J by 0 bases, leaving 6 bases between them. CDR1 and CDR2 (germline): SGHRS, YFSETQ. This CDR3 spans 15 amino acids. CDR3 bases: TGCGCCAGCAGCTTGGAGGGCGCAACTAATGAAAAACTGTTTTTT. This gives the protein CASSLEGATNEKLFF.

This clone was observed a handful of times. The J gene is TRBJ1-1, the V gene TRBV6-5; no firm D call. Germline loops: CDR1 MNHEY, CDR2 SVGAGI. The V and J ends lost 6 bases and 3 bases respectively, with 11 bases between them. This CDR3 comprises 13 residues. As DNA, the CDR3 is TGTGCCAGCAGCGCGAGGGAATACACTGAAGCTTTCTTT. Its protein product is CASSAREYTEAFF.

The chain recombines TRBV7-9 with TRBJ2-2, with 8 positions matching TRBD1. This CDR3 spans 16 amino acids. Germline values: CDR1 SEHNR, CDR2 FQNEAQ (reference sequence). The V and J ends lost 5 bases and 0 bases, in that order; junction bases with no gene match: 5. The CDR3 sequence is CASSPGTGANTGELFF. CDR3 in DNA: TGTGCCAGCAGCCCAGGGACAGGAGCGAACACCGGGGAGCTGTTTTTT.

The rearrangement links TRBV18 to TRBJ2-1; 10 nucleotides match TRBD2. The CDR3 covers 14 residues. Germline loops: CDR1 KGHSH, CDR2 LQKENI. V was clipped by 3 bases and J by 4 bases; unmatched bases: 0. This CDR3 reads CASSPSGGYNEQFF. CDR3 nucleotides: TGTGCCAGCTCACCTAGCGGGGGGTACAATGAGCAGTTCTTC.

The gene calls are TRBV4-1 and TRBJ2-7; 7 bases match TRBD1. The CDR3 length is 15 residues. The V gene's germline CDR1 is MGHRA and CDR2 YSYEKL. Trimming took 4 bases from V and 0 from J; bases not matched to a gene: 6. CDR3 sequence (DNA): TGCGCCAGCAGCCCGACAGGGCCAAGCTCCTACGAGCAGTACTTC. The encoded protein is CASSPTGPSSYEQYF.

The chain has TRBV9 and TRBJ1-2, with 7 bases fitting TRBD1. This CDR3 contains 14 residues. After removal of 4 bases from V and 3 bases from J, the junction contained 6 bases not matched to a gene. CDR1 and CDR2 (germline): SGDLS, YYNGEE. The CDR3 region is CASSPLDRDYGYTF. The CDR3 DNA sequence: TGTGCCAGCAGCCCTCTCGACAGGGACTATGGCTACACCTTC. Filled out from reference TRBV9 and TRBJ1-2, the complete variable domain reads DSGVTQTPKHLITATGQRVTLRCSPRSGDLSVYWYQQSLDQGLQFLIQYYNGEERAKGNILERFSAQQFPDLHSELNLSSLELGDSALYFCASSPLDRDYGYTFGSGTRLTVV.

The chain carries TRBV6-5 and TRBJ1-2; the D is unclear. CDR1 MNHEY and CDR2 SVGAGI come from the germline V gene. The V end was cut by 1 base, the J end by 8 bases, with 5 bases between. This CDR3 spans 11 amino acids. CDR3 protein: CASSYLSGYTF. Here the CDR3 DNA reads TGTGCCAGCAGTTACTTGTCGGGCTACACCTTC.

This chain links TRBV6-5 with TRBJ1-1; 10 nucleotides match TRBD1. J lost 5 bases, V lost 5 bases, and 5 bases had no gene match. The germline V gene encodes CDR1 MNHEY and CDR2 SVGAGI. The CDR3 is 14 amino acids. The DNA for the CDR3 is TGTGCCAGCAGTACGGGACAGGGGTGGACTGAAGCTTTCTTT. Its protein product is CASSTGQGWTEAFF.

The V call is TRBV5-6, the J call TRBJ1-2, with D tentatively TRBD1 (5 bases). This CDR3 region has 14 residues. V was clipped by 1 base and J by 3 bases, with 10 bases between them. Germline CDR1 is SGHDT and CDR2 is YYEEEE. As DNA, the CDR3 is TGTGCCAGCAGCTTGCAGGGCGGGGACTATGGCTACACCTTC. This gives the protein CASSLQGGDYGYTF. The variable domain in full, with the rest retrieved from reference TRBV5-6 and TRBJ1-2, is DAGVTQSPTHLIKTRGQQVTLRCSPKSGHDTVSWYQQALGQGPQFIFQYYEEEERQRGNFPDRFSGHQFPNYSSELNVNALLLGDSALYLCASSLQGGDYGYTFGSGTRLTVV.

The chain joins TRBV28 to TRBJ2-3, with 13 bases aligning to TRBD2. CDR3 length equals 18 residues. V gave up 4 bases and J gave up 5 bases; unmatched junction bases: 12. Germline CDR1 reads MDHEN; CDR2 reads SYDVKM. CDR3 sequence: CASSSPRTSGGPIDTQYF. DNA for the CDR3: TGTGCCAGCAGTTCGCCCAGGACTAGCGGGGGCCCTATAGATACGCAGTATTTT.

V is TRBV7-9 and J is TRBJ1-5; 10 bases match TRBD1. Germline CDR1 is SEHNR and CDR2 is FQNEAQ (reference sequence). J lost 3 bases, V lost 5 bases, and 4 bases had no gene match. The CDR3 is 15 amino acids. CDR3: CASSPGQGNNQPQHF. CDR3 DNA: TGTGCCAGCAGCCCGGGACAGGGGAACAATCAGCCCCAGCATTTT.

The rearrangement links TRBV28 to TRBJ1-2; D may be TRBD1 (5 bases). Between the trimmed V and J ends, which lost 6 bases and 8 bases, there was a span of 10 bases. The V gene's germline CDR1 is MDHEN and CDR2 SYDVKM. The CDR3 is made up of 11 amino acids. The CDR3 DNA follows: TGTGCCAGCAGGAGTAAGGGGGGCTACACCTTC. This sequence encodes CASRSKGGYTF.

The gene calls are TRBV7-6 and TRBJ1-3; D possibly corresponds to TRBD1 (5 bases). CDR1 is SGHVS and CDR2 is FNYEAQ in the germline V gene. The CDR3 is 15 amino acids. V was trimmed by 5 bases and J by 1 base, leaving 12 bases between them. In DNA form, the CDR3 reads TGTGCCAGCAGCCGACCAGGGTTGTCTGGAAACACCATATATTTT. Translating gives CASSRPGLSGNTIYF.

This clone was counted between two and nine times. DNA for the CDR3: TGTGCCAGCATGGAGGGGGTTAGCTCCTACGAGCAGTACTTC. Encoded protein: CASMEGVSSYEQYF. The gene calls are TRBV27 and TRBJ2-7; tentatively, D is TRBD1 or TRBD2 (6 bases each). V was pared by 7 bases and J by 0 bases, with 13 bases between. Germline lookup yields CDR1 MNHEY and CDR2 SMNVEV (reference sequence). CDR3 length: 14 residues.

The chain recombines TRBV7-8 with TRBJ1-4; 7 nucleotides agree with TRBD1. In germline, CDR1 is SGHVS, CDR2 FQNEAQ. CDR3 length: 14 amino acids. V shed 1 base and J 13 bases; nucleotides not matched to a gene: 9. Written as DNA, the CDR3 is TGTGCCAGCAGCTTAGGCGGACAGGCTTTAGGACTGTTTTTT. Amino acid sequence: CASSLGGQALGLFF.

The V call is TRBV7-9, the J call TRBJ2-1; D may be TRBD1 (5 bases). Trimming left V 5 bases short and J 4 bases short, with 15 bases between. Germline CDR1 is SEHNR and CDR2 is FQNEAQ (reference sequence). The CDR3 loop spans 15 amino acids. CDR3: CASSLDRDPYNEQFF. Written as DNA, the CDR3 is TGTGCCAGCAGCCTTGACAGAGACCCTTACAATGAGCAGTTCTTC.

This CDR3 reads CASSYAMVAGRDTQYF. CDR3 DNA: TGTGCCAGCAGTTACGCTATGGTAGCGGGGAGAGATACGCAGTATTTT. The J gene is TRBJ2-3, the V gene TRBV5-4; 8 positions agree with TRBD2. J gave up 5 bases and V 5 bases, and 13 bases lay outside the gene matches. This CDR3 is 16 amino acids long. Looked up from germline, CDR1 is SGHNT and CDR2 is YYREEE (reference sequence).

The chain carries TRBV9 and TRBJ1-2; 10 bases agree with TRBD1. Germline V gene lookup returns CDR1 SGDLS and CDR2 YYNGEE. This CDR3 has 14 residues. Trimming cost V 3 bases and J 4 bases; bases outside gene matches: 3. Here the CDR3 DNA reads TGTGCCAGCAGCGCGACAGGGGGCGTCTATGGCTACACCTTC. Amino acids: CASSATGGVYGYTF.

DNA for the CDR3: TGTGCCTGGAGTGTCAGGGCTGAAGCTTTCTTT. Protein product: CAWSVRAEAFF. The chain is built from TRBV30 and TRBJ1-1, with D possibly matching TRBD1 (5 bases). Per the germline V gene, CDR1 is GTSNPN and CDR2 is SVGIG (reference sequence). V lost 0 bases to trimming and J lost 6 bases, with 5 bases between them. The CDR3 consists of 11 residues.